This T cell receptor (beta chain) is from a study of Graves' ophthalmopathy and Graves' hyperthyroidism. Ineligible for inclusion were patients with other autoimmune diseases, uncontrolled infections, pregnancy or lactation. For repertoire sequencing, the TCR beta CDR3 regions were amplified from RNA transcripts. RT-PCR with HTBI primers came first, then second-round multiplex PCR. Each CDR3 protein is one row after TCRdb ran MiXCR on the multiplex PCR reads. The profile covers a few hundred thousand distinct CDR3 sequences, with under 40% appearing a single time and about 4% taken by the ten largest. The TCR sequence derives from an adult man with Graves' hyperthyroidism. Sequencing was carried out using peripheral blood or thyroid tissue (not recorded which).

The CDR3 sequence is CASSQDEGSSGNTIYF. The CDR3 DNA follows: TGTGCCAGCAGCCAAGATGAGGGGAGCTCTGGAAACACCATATATTTT. The gene calls are TRBV4-2 and TRBJ1-3, with a weak D call TRBD1 (5 bases). The CDR3 runs to 16 residues. Looked up from germline, CDR1 is LGHNA and CDR2 is YNFKEQ. V gave up 0 bases and J gave up 0 bases, with 9 bases separating them.